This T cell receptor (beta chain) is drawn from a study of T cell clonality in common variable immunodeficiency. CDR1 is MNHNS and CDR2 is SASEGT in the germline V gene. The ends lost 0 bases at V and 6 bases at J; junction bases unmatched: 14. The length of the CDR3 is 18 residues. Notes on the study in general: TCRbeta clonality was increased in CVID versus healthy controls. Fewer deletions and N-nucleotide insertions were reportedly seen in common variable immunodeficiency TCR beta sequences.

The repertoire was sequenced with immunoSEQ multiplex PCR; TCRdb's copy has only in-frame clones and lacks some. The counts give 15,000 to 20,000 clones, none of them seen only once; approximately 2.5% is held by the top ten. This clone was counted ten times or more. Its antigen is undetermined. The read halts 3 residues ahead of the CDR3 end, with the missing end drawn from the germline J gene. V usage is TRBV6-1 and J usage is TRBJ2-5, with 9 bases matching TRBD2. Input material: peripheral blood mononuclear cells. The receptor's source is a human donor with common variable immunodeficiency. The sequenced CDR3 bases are TGTGCCAGCAGTGAAGCGCTTCCTGTTAGCGGGAGCATAAAGACC. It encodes CASSEALPVSGSIKT. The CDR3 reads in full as CASSEALPVSGSIKTQYF.